The next 18 T cell receptor beta chains were all read from a single sample in a study of monozygotic twins with inflammatory bowel disease. TCRdb processed the 5' RACE reads again and assigns one entry to each CDR3 protein, with no DNA. This table lists 200,000 to 250,000 distinct CDR3 sequences. What was sequenced was blood. The origin of the receptors is a human donor with ulcerative colitis or Crohn's disease, or a healthy co-twin of an affected twin (not recorded which).

The chain is built from TRBV12-3 or TRBV12-4 and TRBJ1-2. The CDR3 has 15 residues. The CDR3 loop reads CASSFNIPGLYGYTF.

The J gene is TRBJ2-7, the V gene TRBV11-1; TCRdb outputs TRBD1, but without DNA this stays unchecked. Germline assignment: CDR1 SGHAT and CDR2 FQDESV (reference sequence). The CDR3 spans 15 residues. The CDR3 protein is CASSPQGQGNYEQYF. Full variable domain (remainder filled in from reference TRBV11-1 and TRBJ2-7): EAEVAQSPRYKITEKSQAVAFWCDPISGHATLYWYRQILGQGPELLVQFQDESVVDDSQLPKDRFSAERLKGVDSTLKIQPAELGDSAMYLCASSPQGQGNYEQYFGPGTRLTVT.

This chain links TRBV9 with TRBJ2-1. The CDR3 has 13 amino acids. Germline V lookup: CDR1 SGDLS, CDR2 YYNGEE. The CDR3 protein is CASSVEVINEQFF.

This chain uses TRBV24-1 with TRBJ2-5; TCRdb names TRBD2, which stays unverified in the absence of DNA. The germline CDR1 and CDR2 sequences are KGHDR and SFDVKD. The length of the CDR3 is 16 residues. The CDR3 loop reads CATSDLQGRGGETQYF.

The chain carries TRBV13 and TRBJ2-1; TCRdb designates TRBD1, a call that cannot be tested without DNA. Per the germline V gene, CDR1 is PRHDT and CDR2 is FYEKMQ (reference sequence). The length of the CDR3 is 14 residues. The CDR3 loop is CASSLPRTGWVQFF.

The genes are TRBV20-1 and TRBJ2-4; checking the TCRdb D call of TRBD1 is not possible without DNA. Germline V gene sequence: CDR1 DFQATT, CDR2 SNEGSKA (reference sequence). The CDR3 covers 15 residues. The CDR3 here is CSASHPGQGQNIQYF.

The rearrangement uses TRBV20-1 and TRBJ1-1. This CDR3 is built from 12 residues. CDR1 is DFQATT, CDR2 SNEGSKA, per germline (reference sequence). The CDR3 protein is CSARRVGTEAFF.

The V gene is TRBV10-3, the J gene TRBJ2-3. Germline V CDR1 and CDR2: ENHRY, SYGVKD. The CDR3 consists of 12 residues. CDR3 sequence: CASQGVADTQYF.

The rearrangement joins TRBV5-1 to TRBJ1-6; the D call from TCRdb, TRBD1, cannot be confirmed without DNA. This CDR3 has 18 residues. Germline V CDR1 and CDR2: SGHRS, YFSETQ. The CDR3 loop reads CASSLGAGGISYNSPLHF.

The V call is TRBV5-1, the J call TRBJ2-7; the TRBD1 assignment by TCRdb is unverifiable without DNA. CDR3 length equals 17 residues. Germline CDR1 reads SGHRS; CDR2 reads YFSETQ. The CDR3 here is CASSLLSHVTGSFEQYF. The entire variable domain, with the rest obtained from reference TRBV5-1 and TRBJ2-7, is as follows: KAGVTQTPRYLIKTRGQQVTLSCSPISGHRSVSWYQQTPGQGLQFLFEYFSETQRNKGNFPGRFSGRQFSNSRSEMNVSTLELGDSALYLCASSLLSHVTGSFEQYFGPGTRLTVT.

The V call is TRBV12-3 or TRBV12-4, the J call TRBJ2-2; TCRdb returns TRBD2, unconfirmable since there is no DNA. The CDR3 is 16 residues long. CDR3 protein: CASLTRGRAPTGELFF.

The CDR3 loop is CASSLEGGGYEQYF. The chain carries TRBV5-1 and TRBJ2-7; TCRdb designates TRBD2, a call that cannot be tested without DNA. Germline V CDR1 and CDR2: SGHRS, YFSETQ. This CDR3 has 14 residues.

The gene calls are TRBV12-3 or TRBV12-4 and TRBJ1-5; TCRdb's assignment of TRBD1 cannot be checked, as there is no DNA. The CDR3 covers 14 residues. CDR3 sequence reads: CASTLKGFNQPQHF.

This chain connects TRBV5-1 to TRBJ1-2. Germline CDR1 SGHRS, CDR2 YFSETQ. The CDR3 contains 16 residues. CDR3 region: CASSPGGGPPNYGYTF. Looking up the rest from reference TRBV5-1 and TRBJ1-2 gives the full variable domain: KAGVTQTPRYLIKTRGQQVTLSCSPISGHRSVSWYQQTPGQGLQFLFEYFSETQRNKGNFPGRFSGRQFSNSRSEMNVSTLELGDSALYLCASSPGGGPPNYGYTFGSGTRLTVV.

This chain links TRBV5-1 with TRBJ2-7. Germline CDR1 SGHRS, CDR2 YFSETQ. The CDR3 runs to 13 residues. The CDR3 sequence is CASSLAGYYEQYF.

This chain links TRBV19 with TRBJ2-7; checking the TCRdb D call of TRBD1 is not possible without DNA. The germline V gene encodes CDR1 LNHDA and CDR2 SQIVND (reference sequence). This CDR3 has 15 amino acids. Here the CDR3 reads CASSSWGQGRYEQYF.

This chain joins TRBV7-9 and TRBJ1-1. The CDR3 is 13 residues long. Looked up from germline, CDR1 is SEHNR and CDR2 is FQNEAQ (reference sequence). CDR3 region: CASSLEFRIEAFF.

The chain is built from TRBV20-1 and TRBJ2-2. This CDR3 region has 14 residues. Germline V gene sequence: CDR1 DFQATT, CDR2 SNEGSKA (reference sequence). The CDR3 loop reads CSALDPMGTGELFF.